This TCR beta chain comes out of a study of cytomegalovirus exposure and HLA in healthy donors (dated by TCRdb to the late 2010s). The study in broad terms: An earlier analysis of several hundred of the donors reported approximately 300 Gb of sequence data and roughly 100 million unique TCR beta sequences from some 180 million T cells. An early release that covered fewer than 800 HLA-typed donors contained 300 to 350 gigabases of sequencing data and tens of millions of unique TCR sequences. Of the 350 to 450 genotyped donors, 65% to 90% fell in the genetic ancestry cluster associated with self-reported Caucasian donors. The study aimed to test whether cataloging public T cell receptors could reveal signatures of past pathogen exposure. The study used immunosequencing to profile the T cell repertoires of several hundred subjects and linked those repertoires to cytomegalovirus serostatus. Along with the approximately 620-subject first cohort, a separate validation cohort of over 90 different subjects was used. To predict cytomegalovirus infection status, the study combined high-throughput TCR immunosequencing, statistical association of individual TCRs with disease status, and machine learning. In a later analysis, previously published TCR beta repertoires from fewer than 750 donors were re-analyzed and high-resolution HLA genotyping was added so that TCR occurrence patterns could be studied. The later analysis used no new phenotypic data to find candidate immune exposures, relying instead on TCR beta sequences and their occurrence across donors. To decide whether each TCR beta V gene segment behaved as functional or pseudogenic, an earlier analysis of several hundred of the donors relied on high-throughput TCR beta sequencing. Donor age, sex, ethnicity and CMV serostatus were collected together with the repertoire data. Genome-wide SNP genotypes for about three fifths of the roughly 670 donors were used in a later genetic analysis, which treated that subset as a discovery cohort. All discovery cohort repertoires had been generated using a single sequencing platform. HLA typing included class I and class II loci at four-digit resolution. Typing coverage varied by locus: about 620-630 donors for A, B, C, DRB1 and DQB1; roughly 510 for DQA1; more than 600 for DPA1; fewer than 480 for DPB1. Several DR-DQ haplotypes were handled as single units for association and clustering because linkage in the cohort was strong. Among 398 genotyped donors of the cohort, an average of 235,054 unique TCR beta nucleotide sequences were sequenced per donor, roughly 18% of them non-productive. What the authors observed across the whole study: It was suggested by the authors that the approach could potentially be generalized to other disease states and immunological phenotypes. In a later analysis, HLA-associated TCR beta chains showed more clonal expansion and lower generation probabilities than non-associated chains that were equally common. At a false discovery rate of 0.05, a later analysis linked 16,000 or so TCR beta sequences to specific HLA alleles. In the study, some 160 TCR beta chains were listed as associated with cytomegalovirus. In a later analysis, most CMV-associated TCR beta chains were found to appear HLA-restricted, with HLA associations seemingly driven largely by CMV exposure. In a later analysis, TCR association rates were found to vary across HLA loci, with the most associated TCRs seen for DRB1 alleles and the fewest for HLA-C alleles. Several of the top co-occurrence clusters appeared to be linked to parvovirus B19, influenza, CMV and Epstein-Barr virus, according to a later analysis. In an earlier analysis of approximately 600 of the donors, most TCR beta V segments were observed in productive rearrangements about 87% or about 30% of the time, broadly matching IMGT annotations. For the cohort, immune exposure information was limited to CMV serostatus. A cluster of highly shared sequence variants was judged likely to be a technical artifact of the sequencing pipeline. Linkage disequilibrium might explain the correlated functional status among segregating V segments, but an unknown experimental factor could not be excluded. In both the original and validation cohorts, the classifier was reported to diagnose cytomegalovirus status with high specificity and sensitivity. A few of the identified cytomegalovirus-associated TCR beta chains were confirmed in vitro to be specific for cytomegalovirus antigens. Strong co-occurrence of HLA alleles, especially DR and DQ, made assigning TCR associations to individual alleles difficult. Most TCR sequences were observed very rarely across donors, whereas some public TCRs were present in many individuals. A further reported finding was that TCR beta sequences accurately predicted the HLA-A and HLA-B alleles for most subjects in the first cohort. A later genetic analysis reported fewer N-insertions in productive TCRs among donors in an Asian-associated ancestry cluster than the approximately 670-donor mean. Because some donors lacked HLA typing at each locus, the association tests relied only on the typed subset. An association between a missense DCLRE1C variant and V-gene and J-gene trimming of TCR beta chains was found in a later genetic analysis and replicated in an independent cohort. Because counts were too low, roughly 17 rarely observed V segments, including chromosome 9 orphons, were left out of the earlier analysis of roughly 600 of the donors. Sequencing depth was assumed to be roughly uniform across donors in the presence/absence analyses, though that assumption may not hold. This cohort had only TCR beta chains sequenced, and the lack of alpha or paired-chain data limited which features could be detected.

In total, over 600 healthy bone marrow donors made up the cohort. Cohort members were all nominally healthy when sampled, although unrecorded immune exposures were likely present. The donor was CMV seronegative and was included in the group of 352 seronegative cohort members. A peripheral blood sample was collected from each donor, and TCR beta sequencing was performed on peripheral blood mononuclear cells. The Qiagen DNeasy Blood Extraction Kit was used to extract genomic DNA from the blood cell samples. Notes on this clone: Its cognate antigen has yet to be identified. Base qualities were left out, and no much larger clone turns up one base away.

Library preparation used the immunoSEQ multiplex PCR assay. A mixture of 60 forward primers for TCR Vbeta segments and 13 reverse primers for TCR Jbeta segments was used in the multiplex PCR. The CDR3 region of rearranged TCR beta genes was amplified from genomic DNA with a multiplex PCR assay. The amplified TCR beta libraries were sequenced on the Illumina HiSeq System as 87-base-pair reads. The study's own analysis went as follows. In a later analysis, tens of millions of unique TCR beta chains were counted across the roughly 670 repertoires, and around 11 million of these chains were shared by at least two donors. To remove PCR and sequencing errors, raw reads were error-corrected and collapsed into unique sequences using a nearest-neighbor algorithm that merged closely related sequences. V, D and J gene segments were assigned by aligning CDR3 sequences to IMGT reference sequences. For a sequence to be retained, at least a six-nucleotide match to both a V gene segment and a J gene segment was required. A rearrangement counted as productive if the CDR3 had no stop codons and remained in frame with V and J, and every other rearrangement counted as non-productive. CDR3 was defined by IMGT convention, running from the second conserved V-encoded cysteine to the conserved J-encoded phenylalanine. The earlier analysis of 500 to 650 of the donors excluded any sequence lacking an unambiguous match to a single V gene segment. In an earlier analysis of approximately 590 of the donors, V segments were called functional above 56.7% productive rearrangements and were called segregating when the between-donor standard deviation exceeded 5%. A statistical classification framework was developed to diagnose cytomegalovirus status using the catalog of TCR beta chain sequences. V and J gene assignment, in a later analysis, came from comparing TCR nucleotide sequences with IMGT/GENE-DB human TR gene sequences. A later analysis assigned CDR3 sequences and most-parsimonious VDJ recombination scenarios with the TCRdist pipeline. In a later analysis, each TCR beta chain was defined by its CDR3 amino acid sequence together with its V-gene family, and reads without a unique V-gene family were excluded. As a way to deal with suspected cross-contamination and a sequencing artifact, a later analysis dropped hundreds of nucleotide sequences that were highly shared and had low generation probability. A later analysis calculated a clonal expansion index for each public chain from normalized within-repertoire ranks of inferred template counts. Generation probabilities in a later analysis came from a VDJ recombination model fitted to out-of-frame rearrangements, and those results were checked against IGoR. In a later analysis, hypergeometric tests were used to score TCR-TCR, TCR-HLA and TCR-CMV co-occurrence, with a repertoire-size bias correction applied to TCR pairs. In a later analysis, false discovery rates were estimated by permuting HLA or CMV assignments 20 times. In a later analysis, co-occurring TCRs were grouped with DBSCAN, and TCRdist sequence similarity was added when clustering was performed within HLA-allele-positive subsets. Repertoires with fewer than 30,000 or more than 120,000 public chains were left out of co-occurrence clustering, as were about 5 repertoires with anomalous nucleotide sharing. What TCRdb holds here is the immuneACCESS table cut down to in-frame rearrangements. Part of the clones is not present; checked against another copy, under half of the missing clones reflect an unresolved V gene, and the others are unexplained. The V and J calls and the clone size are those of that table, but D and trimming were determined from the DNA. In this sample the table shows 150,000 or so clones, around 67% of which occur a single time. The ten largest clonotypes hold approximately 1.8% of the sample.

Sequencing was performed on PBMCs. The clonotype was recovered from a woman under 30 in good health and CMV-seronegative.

In nucleotide form, the sequence is TGTGCCAGCAGTTCTAGACAGGGCCAAGAGACCCAGTACTTC. This codes for CASSSRQGQETQYF. The rearranged segments are TRBV6-5 and TRBJ2-5, with 7 junctional bases fitting TRBD1. Measured from the cysteine to the phenylalanine, the CDR3 is 14 residues long. Only the CDR3 DNA stays, 42 bases, in frame from base 1. From V the trimming removes 4 bases and from J it removes 1 base, while the gene matches leave 3 bases of the junction unaccounted for. The germline V gene yields MNHEY for CDR1 and SVGAGI for CDR2.